Described below is a single TCR beta chain sequence and its context. The repertoire was sequenced with immunoSEQ multiplex PCR; TCRdb's copy has only in-frame clones and lacks some. The profile shows over 2 million clones, roughly 92% of them singletons. The sample belongs to a study of shared clonotypes between healthy human individuals. Study summary: There were three CD4 naive, three CD4 memory, two CD8 naive and one CD8 memory plates per donor.

V shed 4 bases, J shed 8 bases, and the junction held 4 bases outside the gene matches. The CDR3 has 15 amino acids. The V gene's germline CDR1 is MNHEY and CDR2 SVGAGI. This chain connects TRBV6-5 to TRBJ1-6; 11 bases are a match to TRBD1. Sequencing was carried out using naive CD4+ T cells from PBMCs. Subset of the sample: CD45RA+ positively selected. This clonotype originated in a man aged 18 to 29 in good health. Some clones in this sample may be carry-over from other donors' samples. CDR3 in amino acids: CASSSGQGAYSPLHF. CDR3 coding DNA: TGTGCCAGCAGTTCCGGACAGGGGGCCTATTCACCCCTCCACTTT.